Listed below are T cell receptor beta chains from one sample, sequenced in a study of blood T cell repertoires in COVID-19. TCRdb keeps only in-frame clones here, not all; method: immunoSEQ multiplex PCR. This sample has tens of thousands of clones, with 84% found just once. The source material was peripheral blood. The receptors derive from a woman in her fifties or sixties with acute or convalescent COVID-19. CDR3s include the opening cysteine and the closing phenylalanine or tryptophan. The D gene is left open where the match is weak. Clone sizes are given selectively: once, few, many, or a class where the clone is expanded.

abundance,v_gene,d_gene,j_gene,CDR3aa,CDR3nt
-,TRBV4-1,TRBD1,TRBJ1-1,CASSPGGADTEAFF,TGCGCCAGCAGCCCAGGGGGCGCGGATACTGAAGCTTTCTTT
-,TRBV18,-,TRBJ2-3,CASSPLGVTSTDTQYF,TGTGCCAGCTCACCACTTGGCGTGACTAGCACAGATACGCAGTATTTT
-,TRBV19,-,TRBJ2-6,CASSIASQSGANVLTF,TGTGCCAGTAGTATAGCTTCCCAGTCTGGGGCCAACGTCCTGACTTTC
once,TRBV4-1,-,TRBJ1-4,CASSPQRRSEKLFF,TGCGCCAGCAGCCCCCAGCGGCGCAGCGAAAAACTGTTTTTT
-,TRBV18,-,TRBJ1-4,CASSPPEGIGEKLFF,TGTGCCAGCTCACCACCGGAGGGAATCGGTGAAAAACTGTTTTTT
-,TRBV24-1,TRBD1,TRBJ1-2,CATSDTKGTESNYGYTF,TGTGCCACCAGTGATACAAAAGGGACAGAATCTAACTATGGCTACACCTTC
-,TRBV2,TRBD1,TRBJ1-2,CASTDRDRGYGYTF,TGTGCCAGCACCGACCGGGACAGGGGCTATGGCTACACCTTC
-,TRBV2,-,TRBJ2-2,CASGWNTGELFF,TGTGCCAGCGGCTGGAACACCGGGGAGCTGTTTTTT
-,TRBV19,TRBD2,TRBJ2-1,CASSRLAGSNNEQFF,TGTGCCAGTAGTAGACTAGCGGGGTCCAACAATGAGCAGTTCTTC
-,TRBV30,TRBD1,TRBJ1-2,CAWVRYRGAGGYTF,TGTGCCTGGGTCCGGTACAGGGGGGCCGGCGGCTACACCTTC
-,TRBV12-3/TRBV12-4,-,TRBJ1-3,CASSERGNTIYF,TGTGCCAGCAGCGAGAGAGGAAACACCATATATTTT
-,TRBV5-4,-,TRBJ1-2,CASSLDRRTYTF,TGTGCCAGCAGCTTAGACAGGAGGACATACACCTTC
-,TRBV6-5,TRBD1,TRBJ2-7,CASGQGGTYEQYF,TGTGCCAGCGGACAGGGGGGCACCTACGAGCAGTACTTC
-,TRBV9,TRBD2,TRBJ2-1,CASSPFSGGSSYNEQFF,TGTGCCAGCAGCCCCTTTAGCGGGGGGAGCTCCTACAATGAGCAGTTCTTC
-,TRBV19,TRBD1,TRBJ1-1,CASDRVGVNTEAFF,TGTGCCAGCGACAGGGTTGGAGTGAACACTGAAGCTTTCTTT